The sequence of this TCR beta chain was determined in a study of T-cell reconstitution after alpha-beta-depleted transplantation in children. Unique molecular identifiers were incorporated when the TCRbeta library was constructed. TCRdb called the PCR reads again in MiXCR, with one record for every CDR3 protein. The sample shows about 360,000 distinct CDR3 sequences, about an eighth of them seen only once. The CDR3 runs to 13 residues. From germline, CDR1 is MNHNS and CDR2 SASEGT. This clonotype was counted at least ten times. At one boundary the junction diverges from the germline segment, which might be a read error.

The chain is built from TRBV6-1 and TRBJ2-3; 8 bases fit TRBD1. The source of this sequence is a human donor who donated a stem cell graft to a child with Fanconi anemia. Sequences were derived from PBMCs, sampled from the stem cell graft. CDR3 region: CASSRQGTDTQYF. CDR3 DNA sequence: TGCGCCAGCAGCCGACAGGGGACGGATACGCAGTATTTT.